The clone carrying this T cell receptor beta chain was counted at least ten times. Antigen: not known. This entry is derived from a study of T cells in Graves' hyperthyroidism and ophthalmopathy. The study defined stable Graves' hyperthyroidism as no ophthalmopathy progression within 18 months. Patients were aged 18 to 65, had disease duration under 2 months, and had newly diagnosed hyperthyroidism. Together with thyroid ultrasound, orbital computed tomography, serum thyroxine and TRAb, clinical symptoms were used for diagnoses. Notes on the study in general: Blood also held most thyroid clonotypes expanded beyond 0.001.

Trimming shortened V by 0 bases and J by 6 bases, and 4 bases separated the two germline ends. This CDR3 region has 12 residues. Germline CDR1 reads SGHNT; CDR2 reads YYREEE (reference sequence). Using RNA transcripts as the source, TCR beta CDR3 regions were amplified. The TCR CDR3 first-round RT-PCR relied on the HTBI primer set. TCRdb re-called the multiplex PCR reads with MiXCR, one entry per CDR3 protein. The table has about 350,000 distinct CDR3 sequences, approximately 15% seen once. Input material: blood. This chain joins TRBV5-4 and TRBJ1-5; D remains unclear. The TCR was taken from a woman aged 30 to 39 with Graves' hyperthyroidism. The CDR3 spells CASSLDSQPQHF. CDR3 nucleotides: TGTGCCAGCAGCTTGGATTCTCAGCCCCAGCATTTT.